These T cell receptor beta chains were read from a single sample in a study of graft-versus-host responses after intestinal transplantation. This table comes from immunoSEQ multiplex PCR, and its TCRdb copy is limited to in-frame clones, with some not included. The table lists roughly 60,000 clones, around 90% of them singletons. The input for sequencing was PBMCs, taken less than 130 days after intestinal transplantation. Receptor source: a human patient who received an intestinal transplant, so some T cells may come from the graft donor. The CDR3 runs from the conserved cysteine through the conserved F or W. The D gene is left open where the match is weak. The listing skips clone size in some rows; elsewhere it reads once, few, many or a size class.

clone size: .; D gene: .; V gene: TRBV7-2; J gene: TRBJ2-3; CDR3 protein: CASSFGPTDTQYF; CDR3 DNA: TGTGCCAGCAGCTTTGGTCCCACAGATACGCAGTATTTT
clone size: .; D gene: .; V gene: TRBV4-2; J gene: TRBJ2-2; CDR3 protein: CASRLGGGTGELFF; CDR3 DNA: TGTGCCAGCAGATTGGGGGGTGGCACCGGGGAGCTGTTTTTT
clone size: .; D gene: .; V gene: TRBV28; J gene: TRBJ1-1; CDR3 protein: CASSLSEGTVRTEAFF; CDR3 DNA: TGTGCCAGCAGTTTATCGGAGGGGACGGTCAGAACTGAAGCTTTCTTT
clone size: once; D gene: TRBD2; V gene: TRBV6-5; J gene: TRBJ2-5; CDR3 protein: CATTSSGSRETQYF; CDR3 DNA: TGTGCCACCACATCTAGCGGGAGTCGGGAGACCCAGTACTTC
clone size: .; D gene: .; V gene: TRBV5-4; J gene: TRBJ2-1; CDR3 protein: CASSLAGVNNEQFF; CDR3 DNA: TGTGCCAGCAGCTTGGCGGGCGTTAACAATGAGCAGTTCTTC
clone size: .; D gene: TRBD1; V gene: TRBV4-2; J gene: TRBJ2-3; CDR3 protein: CASSIRTGHADTQYF; CDR3 DNA: TGTGCCAGCAGCATACGGACAGGGCATGCAGATACGCAGTATTTT
clone size: .; D gene: TRBD1; V gene: TRBV5-1; J gene: TRBJ2-7; CDR3 protein: CASSLSTTGGRNEQYF; CDR3 DNA: TGCGCCAGCAGCTTGAGTACGACAGGGGGTCGCAACGAGCAGTACTTC
clone size: .; D gene: TRBD2; V gene: TRBV28; J gene: TRBJ2-5; CDR3 protein: CASSDVGTRPGRETQYF; CDR3 DNA: TGTGCCAGCAGCGATGTCGGGACTAGGCCCGGTCGGGAGACCCAGTACTTC
clone size: few; D gene: .; V gene: TRBV4-1; J gene: TRBJ2-7; CDR3 protein: CASSPYGQGSYEQYF; CDR3 DNA: TGCGCCAGCAGCCCCTATGGGCAGGGGTCCTACGAGCAGTACTTC
clone size: .; D gene: TRBD2; V gene: TRBV27; J gene: TRBJ2-7; CDR3 protein: CASSYRTSGIFFEQYF; CDR3 DNA: TGTGCCAGCAGTTACAGGACTAGCGGGATCTTTTTCGAGCAGTACTTC
clone size: .; D gene: .; V gene: TRBV10-1; J gene: TRBJ2-7; CDR3 protein: CASSELLGEQYF; CDR3 DNA: TGCGCCAGCAGTGAGTTATTGGGCGAGCAGTACTTC
clone size: once; D gene: .; V gene: TRBV5-1; J gene: TRBJ2-2; CDR3 protein: CASSPPAETNPWELFF; CDR3 DNA: TGCGCCAGCAGCCCCCCGGCGGAAACCAACCCGTGGGAGCTGTTTTTT
clone size: .; D gene: .; V gene: TRBV19; J gene: TRBJ2-2; CDR3 protein: CASSRTGPGELFF; CDR3 DNA: TGTGCCAGTAGTAGAACAGGGCCCGGGGAGCTGTTTTTT
clone size: .; D gene: TRBD1; V gene: TRBV11-2; J gene: TRBJ2-7; CDR3 protein: CASSLHLTGVSYEQYF; CDR3 DNA: TGTGCCAGCAGTTTACACCTGACAGGGGTCTCCTACGAGCAGTACTTC
clone size: .; D gene: .; V gene: TRBV4-2; J gene: TRBJ2-7; CDR3 protein: CASSQDRASKLYEQYF; CDR3 DNA: TGTGCCAGCAGCCAAGATCGGGCTAGCAAGCTCTACGAGCAGTACTTC
clone size: .; D gene: .; V gene: TRBV28; J gene: TRBJ2-5; CDR3 protein: CASSPPVERTQYF; CDR3 DNA: TGTGCCAGCAGCCCCCCGGTTGAGCGGACCCAGTACTTC
clone size: .; D gene: .; V gene: TRBV7-2; J gene: TRBJ1-2; CDR3 protein: CASSLGNNNYGYTF; CDR3 DNA: TGTGCCAGCAGCTTAGGGAACAACAACTATGGCTACACCTTC
clone size: once; D gene: .; V gene: TRBV2; J gene: TRBJ2-5; CDR3 protein: CATGGSGETQYF; CDR3 DNA: TGTGCCACCGGGGGTAGTGGAGAGACCCAGTACTTC
clone size: .; D gene: .; V gene: TRBV7-9; J gene: TRBJ2-3; CDR3 protein: CASSPGREITQYF; CDR3 DNA: TGTGCCAGCAGCCCCGGCCGGGAGATAACGCAGTATTTT
clone size: .; D gene: TRBD2; V gene: TRBV5-1; J gene: TRBJ2-5; CDR3 protein: CASSLGAGGSQETQYF; CDR3 DNA: TGCGCCAGCAGCTTGGGAGCGGGGGGTTCTCAAGAGACCCAGTACTTC
clone size: .; D gene: .; V gene: TRBV7-9; J gene: TRBJ2-1; CDR3 protein: CASSPTGRGAYNEQFF; CDR3 DNA: TGTGCCAGCAGCCCGACAGGACGGGGGGCCTACAATGAGCAGTTCTTC
clone size: .; D gene: .; V gene: TRBV27; J gene: TRBJ2-2; CDR3 protein: CASSFGNTGELFF; CDR3 DNA: TGTGCCAGCAGTTTCGGGAACACCGGGGAGCTGTTTTTT
clone size: .; D gene: TRBD1; V gene: TRBV28; J gene: TRBJ2-2; CDR3 protein: CASSPGGNTGELFF; CDR3 DNA: TGTGCCAGCAGCCCAGGGGGGAACACCGGGGAGCTGTTTTTT
clone size: .; D gene: .; V gene: TRBV2; J gene: TRBJ1-2; CDR3 protein: CASSDPGPPNYGYTF; CDR3 DNA: TGTGCCAGCAGTGACCCGGGCCCTCCTAACTATGGCTACACCTTC
clone size: .; D gene: .; V gene: TRBV10-3; J gene: TRBJ2-3; CDR3 protein: CAISDRVSGTDTQYF; CDR3 DNA: TGTGCCATCAGTGATAGAGTCTCGGGCACAGATACGCAGTATTTT
clone size: .; D gene: TRBD1; V gene: TRBV18; J gene: TRBJ1-4; CDR3 protein: CASSDDRGRDEKLFF; CDR3 DNA: TGTGCCAGCTCGGACGACAGGGGGCGCGATGAAAAACTGTTTTTT
clone size: .; D gene: .; V gene: TRBV4-1; J gene: TRBJ1-3; CDR3 protein: CASSQNTGSGNTIYF; CDR3 DNA: TGCGCCAGCAGCCAAAACACCGGCTCTGGAAACACCATATATTTT
clone size: .; D gene: .; V gene: TRBV5-1; J gene: TRBJ2-2; CDR3 protein: CASSLGGQRGELFF; CDR3 DNA: TGCGCCAGCAGCTTAGGAGGGCAACGCGGGGAGCTGTTTTTT
clone size: .; D gene: TRBD2; V gene: TRBV27; J gene: TRBJ2-7; CDR3 protein: CASSFRGDSYEQYF; CDR3 DNA: TGTGCCAGCAGTTTCCGGGGGGATTCCTACGAGCAGTACTTC
clone size: .; D gene: .; V gene: TRBV27; J gene: TRBJ1-5; CDR3 protein: CASSSTGNQPQHF; CDR3 DNA: TGTGCCAGCAGTTCTACAGGGAATCAGCCCCAGCATTTT
clone size: .; D gene: TRBD2; V gene: TRBV2; J gene: TRBJ2-1; CDR3 protein: CASRLRTSGNNEQFF; CDR3 DNA: TGTGCCAGCAGACTCCGGACTAGCGGTAACAATGAGCAGTTCTTC
clone size: .; D gene: .; V gene: TRBV5-1; J gene: TRBJ2-3; CDR3 protein: CASSLEETSTDTQYF; CDR3 DNA: TGCGCCAGCAGCTTGGAGGAGACTAGCACAGATACGCAGTATTTT
clone size: .; D gene: .; V gene: TRBV29-1; J gene: TRBJ1-2; CDR3 protein: CTGSGSSRDGSYTF; CDR3 DNA: TGCACCGGGTCGGGGTCGTCCCGGGATGGTAGCTACACCTTC
clone size: .; D gene: .; V gene: TRBV4-1; J gene: TRBJ2-2; CDR3 protein: CASSFRQYTGELFF; CDR3 DNA: TGCGCCAGCAGCTTTCGACAGTACACCGGGGAGCTGTTTTTT
clone size: .; D gene: TRBD2; V gene: TRBV6-5; J gene: TRBJ2-3; CDR3 protein: CASSLTSGSTDTQYF; CDR3 DNA: TGTGCCAGCAGCCTGACTAGCGGGAGCACAGATACGCAGTATTTT
clone size: .; D gene: TRBD2; V gene: TRBV6-5; J gene: TRBJ2-1; CDR3 protein: CASRYSPGLLYNEQFF; CDR3 DNA: TGTGCCAGCAGATACTCTCCGGGACTACTTTACAATGAGCAGTTCTTC
clone size: once; D gene: .; V gene: TRBV7-9; J gene: TRBJ1-4; CDR3 protein: CASSPLLNEKLFF; CDR3 DNA: TGTGCCAGCAGCCCCCTATTAAATGAAAAACTGTTTTTT
clone size: .; D gene: .; V gene: TRBV28; J gene: TRBJ1-6; CDR3 protein: CASSPISGAGALHF; CDR3 DNA: TGTGCCAGCAGTCCCATATCCGGGGCTGGGGCCCTCCACTTT
clone size: .; D gene: .; V gene: TRBV5-1; J gene: TRBJ1-6; CDR3 protein: CASSASGQWALHF; CDR3 DNA: TGCGCCAGCAGCGCCTCAGGGCAATGGGCCCTCCACTTT
clone size: .; D gene: .; V gene: TRBV15; J gene: TRBJ2-5; CDR3 protein: CATSNLGGETQYF; CDR3 DNA: TGTGCCACCAGCAACCTCGGGGGAGAGACCCAGTACTTC